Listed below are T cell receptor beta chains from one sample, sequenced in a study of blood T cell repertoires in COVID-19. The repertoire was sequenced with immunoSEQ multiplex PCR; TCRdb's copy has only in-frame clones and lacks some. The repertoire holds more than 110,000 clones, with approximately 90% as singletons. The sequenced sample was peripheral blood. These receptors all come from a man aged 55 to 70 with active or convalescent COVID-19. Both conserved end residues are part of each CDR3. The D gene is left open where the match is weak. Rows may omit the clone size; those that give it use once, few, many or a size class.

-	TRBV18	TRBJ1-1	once	CASSPPFRGWEAFF	TGTGCCAGCTCGCCTCCTTTTAGGGGTTGGGAAGCTTTCTTT
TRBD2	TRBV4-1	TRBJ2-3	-	CASSQDRAGVGTDTQYF	TGCGCCAGCAGCCAAGATAGGGCGGGAGTGGGCACAGATACGCAGTATTTT
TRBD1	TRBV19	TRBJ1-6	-	CASSQQGSPLHF	TGTGCCAGTAGTCAACAGGGGTCACCCCTCCACTTT
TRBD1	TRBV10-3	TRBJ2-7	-	CAISEVGGQANYEQYF	TGTGCCATCAGTGAAGTTGGTGGACAGGCGAACTACGAGCAGTACTTC
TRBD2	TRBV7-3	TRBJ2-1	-	CASSLGNSGVKGEQFF	TGTGCCAGCAGCTTAGGCAATAGCGGGGTTAAAGGTGAGCAGTTCTTC
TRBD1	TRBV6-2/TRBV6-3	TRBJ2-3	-	CASSSRGRSGTDTQYF	TGTGCCAGCAGTTCCAGGGGGAGAAGTGGCACAGATACGCAGTATTTT
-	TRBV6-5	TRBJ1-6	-	CASSHGGTAPPLHF	TGTGCCAGCAGCCATGGAGGAACCGCCCCACCCCTCCACTTT
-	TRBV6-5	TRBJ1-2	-	CASSSGQLRSHGYTF	TGTGCCAGCAGTTCTGGACAGCTGCGGTCCCATGGCTACACCTTC
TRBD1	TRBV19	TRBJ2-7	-	CASSISSTGPLYEQYF	TGTGCCAGTAGTATAAGCTCGACAGGGCCCCTCTACGAGCAGTACTTC
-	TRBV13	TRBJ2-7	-	CASSLGRRAYEQYF	TGTGCCAGCAGCTTAGGACGCCGAGCCTACGAGCAGTACTTC
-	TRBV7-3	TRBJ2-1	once	CASSPTGGVGEQFF	TGTGCCAGCAGCCCCACTGGCGGGGTAGGGGAGCAGTTCTTC
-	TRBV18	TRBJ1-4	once	CATKVGKLFF	TGTGCCACCAAAGTCGGAAAACTGTTTTTT
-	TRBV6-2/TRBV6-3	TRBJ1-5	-	CASSTTNQPQHF	TGTGCCAGCAGTACTACCAATCAGCCCCAGCATTTT
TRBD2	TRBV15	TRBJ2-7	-	CATSSSRLAGTYEQYF	TGTGCCACCAGCAGTAGTCGACTAGCGGGGACCTACGAGCAGTACTTC
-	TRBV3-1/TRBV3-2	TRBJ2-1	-	CASSPPLAEDNEQFF	TGTGCCAGCAGCCCTCCCCTCGCGGAGGACAATGAGCAGTTCTTC
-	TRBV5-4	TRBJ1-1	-	CASSLRGNTEAFF	TGTGCCAGCAGCCTTCGAGGGAACACTGAAGCTTTCTTT
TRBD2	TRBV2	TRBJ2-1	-	CASSDGTSGGVVEFF	TGTGCCAGCAGTGACGGGACTAGCGGGGGAGTAGTGGAGTTCTTC
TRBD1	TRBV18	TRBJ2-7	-	CASSPIPGGSYEQYF	TGTGCCAGCTCACCAATTCCAGGGGGCTCGTACGAGCAGTACTTC
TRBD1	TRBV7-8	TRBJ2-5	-	CASSADRGTQETQYF	TGTGCCAGCAGCGCGGACAGGGGGACGCAAGAGACCCAGTACTTC
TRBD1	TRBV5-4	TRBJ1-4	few	CASSPGRGQREKLFF	TGTGCCAGCAGCCCGGGCAGGGGGCAACGGGAAAAACTGTTTTTT
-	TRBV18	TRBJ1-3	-	CASSQGLSGNTIYF	TGTGCCAGCTCACAGGGGTTATCCGGAAACACCATATATTTT
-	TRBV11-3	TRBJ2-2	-	CASSLNTGELFF	TGTGCCAGCAGCCTTAACACCGGGGAGCTGTTTTTT
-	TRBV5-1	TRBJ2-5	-	CASSLAGNLEQETQYF	TGCGCCAGCAGCTTGGCGGGTAACTTGGAGCAAGAGACCCAGTACTTC
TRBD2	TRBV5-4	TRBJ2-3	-	CASSLGGQRGGTDTQYF	TGTGCCAGCAGCTTGGGGGGCCAGCGGGGCGGCACAGATACGCAGTATTTT
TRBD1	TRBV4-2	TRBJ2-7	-	CASSRGDSPYEQYF	TGTGCCAGCAGCCGAGGGGACAGCCCCTACGAGCAGTACTTC
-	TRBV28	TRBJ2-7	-	CASRGHPSYEQYF	TGTGCCAGCAGGGGACATCCGTCCTACGAGCAGTACTTC
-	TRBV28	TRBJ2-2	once	CASSRAGQLNTGELFF	TGTGCCAGCAGTCGAGCGGGACAATTGAACACCGGGGAGCTGTTTTTT
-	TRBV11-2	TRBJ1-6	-	CASSPPGTPYNSPLHF	TGTGCCAGCAGCCCTCCAGGGACTCCCTATAATTCACCCCTCCACTTT
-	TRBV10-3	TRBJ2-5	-	CAISESSTQETQYF	TGTGCCATCAGTGAGTCGAGTACCCAAGAGACCCAGTACTTC
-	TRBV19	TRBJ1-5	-	CASSIRAGGSNQPQHF	TGTGCCAGTAGTATTCGGGCAGGAGGGAGCAATCAGCCCCAGCATTTT
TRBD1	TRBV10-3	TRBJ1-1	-	CATNGNTGGRNTEAFF	TGTGCCACCAACGGAAATACAGGGGGCAGGAACACTGAAGCTTTCTTT
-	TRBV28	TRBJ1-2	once	CASSSSGEGDYGYTF	TGTGCCAGCAGTTCCTCAGGGGAGGGAGACTATGGCTACACCTTC
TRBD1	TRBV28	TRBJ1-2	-	CASRPWGQHYGYTF	TGTGCCAGCAGACCGTGGGGACAGCACTATGGCTACACCTTC
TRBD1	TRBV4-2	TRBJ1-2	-	CASSQVGSGQAYGYTF	TGTGCCAGCAGCCAAGTTGGGTCGGGACAGGCATATGGCTACACCTTC
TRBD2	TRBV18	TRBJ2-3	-	CASSPGGPDTQYF	TGTGCCAGCTCACCGGGAGGGCCAGATACGCAGTATTTT
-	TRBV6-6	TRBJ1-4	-	CASRPYAANEKLFF	TGTGCCAGCAGACCCTATGCGGCTAATGAAAAACTGTTTTTT
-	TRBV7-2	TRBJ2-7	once	CASSRGTALNEQYF	TGTGCCAGCAGCCGCGGGACAGCCCTCAACGAGCAGTACTTC
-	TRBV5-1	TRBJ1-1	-	CASSMGGATMNTEAFF	TGCGCCAGCAGCATGGGCGGGGCAACAATGAACACTGAAGCTTTCTTT
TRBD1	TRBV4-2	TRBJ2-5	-	CASSQDSGQGRGQETQYF	TGTGCCAGCAGCCAAGATTCGGGACAGGGACGCGGGCAAGAGACCCAGTACTTC
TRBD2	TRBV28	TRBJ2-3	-	CASSPLAGNARISDTQYF	TGTGCCAGCAGCCCACTAGCGGGAAACGCCCGTATATCAGATACGCAGTATTTT
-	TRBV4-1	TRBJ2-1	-	CASSQATAQGYNEQFF	TGCGCCAGCAGCCAGGCGACAGCCCAGGGTTACAATGAGCAGTTCTTC
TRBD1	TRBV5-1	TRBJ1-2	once	CASSLEGGAGGYTF	TGCGCCAGCAGCTTGGAAGGGGGCGCTGGCGGCTACACCTTC
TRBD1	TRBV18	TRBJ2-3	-	CASSPFGQGTDTQYF	TGTGCCAGCTCACCTTTCGGACAGGGAACAGATACGCAGTATTTT
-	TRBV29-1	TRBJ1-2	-	CSVAREAYGYTF	TGCAGCGTTGCCAGGGAGGCCTATGGCTACACCTTC
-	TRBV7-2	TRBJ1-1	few	CASSPQVMNTEAFF	TGTGCCAGCAGCCCACAGGTGATGAACACTGAAGCTTTCTTT
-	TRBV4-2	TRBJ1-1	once	CASSLPGLLGDTEAFF	TGTGCCAGCAGCCTCCCAGGCCTCCTAGGGGACACTGAAGCTTTCTTT
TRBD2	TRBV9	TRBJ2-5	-	CASSVGSGGPLETQYF	TGTGCCAGCAGCGTAGGTTCGGGGGGGCCTCTGGAGACCCAGTACTTC
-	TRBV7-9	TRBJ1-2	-	CASSSVADYGYTF	TGTGCCAGCAGCTCCGTGGCAGACTATGGCTACACCTTC
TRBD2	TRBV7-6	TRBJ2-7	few	CASSLGASGLYEQYF	TGTGCCAGCAGCTTAGGCGCTAGCGGGCTTTACGAGCAGTACTTC
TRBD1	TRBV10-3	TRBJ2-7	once	CAISEPGQGRSEQYF	TGTGCCATCAGTGAGCCTGGACAGGGGAGGAGCGAGCAGTACTTC